The TCR beta chain under discussion was sequenced for a study of blood T cells in healthy people across ages. Study results and limitations: Changes seen in expanded clonotypes were possibly confounded by donor CMV status left unknown.

On this clonotype: Antigen specificity is unknown.

Looked up from germline, CDR1 is DFQATT and CDR2 is SNEGSKA (reference sequence). V dropped 0 bases and J dropped 4; count of bases not matched to a gene: 3. The CDR3 sequence is 14 residues long. Healthy Caucasian individuals from Russia aged about 6 to 95 were enrolled as donors. Together with a sample-barcoded 5' primer, a J-beta primer mix was included in a second PCR lasting about 7 to 11 cycles. Individual samples furnished no less than 2.5 million CDR3-containing paired-end reads apiece. TCRdb itself ran the 5' RACE reads through MiXCR, one entry per CDR3 protein. Here the sample spans about 780,000 distinct CDR3 sequences, less than 60% being singletons.

The receptor was isolated from a man older than 75 in good health. This chain links TRBV20-1 with TRBJ2-1; 7 bases align to TRBD1. The specimen was blood. The CDR3: CSARDQDRYNEQFF. The CDR3 DNA is TGCAGTGCTAGAGATCAGGACAGGTACAATGAGCAGTTCTTC.